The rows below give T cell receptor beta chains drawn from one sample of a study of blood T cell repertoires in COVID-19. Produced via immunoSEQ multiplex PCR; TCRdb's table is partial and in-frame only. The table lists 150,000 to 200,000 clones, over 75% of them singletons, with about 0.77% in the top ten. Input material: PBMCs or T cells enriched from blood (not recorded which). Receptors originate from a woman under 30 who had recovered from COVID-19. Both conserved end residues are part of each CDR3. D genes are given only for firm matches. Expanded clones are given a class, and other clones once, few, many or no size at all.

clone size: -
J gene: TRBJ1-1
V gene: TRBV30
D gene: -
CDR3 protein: CAWMPGSTGEAFF
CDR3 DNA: TGTGCCTGGATGCCGGGGTCCACGGGGGAAGCTTTCTTT

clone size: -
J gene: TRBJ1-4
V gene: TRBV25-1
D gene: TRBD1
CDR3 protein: CASSHSTGTVSEKLFF
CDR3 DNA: TGTGCCAGCAGCCACTCGACAGGGACGGTTTCCGAAAAACTGTTTTTT

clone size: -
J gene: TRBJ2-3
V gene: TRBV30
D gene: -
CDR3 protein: CAWSVLAGPTDTQYF
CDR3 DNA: TGTGCCTGGAGTGTCCTGGCGGGACCGACAGATACGCAGTATTTT

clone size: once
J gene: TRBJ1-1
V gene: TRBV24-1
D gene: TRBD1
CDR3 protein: CATSRGQGPRINTEAFF
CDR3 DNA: TGTGCCACCAGTCGGGGACAGGGGCCCCGTATAAACACTGAAGCTTTCTTT

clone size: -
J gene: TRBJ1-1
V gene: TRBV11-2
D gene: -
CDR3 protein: CASSPRWGSVGGEAFF
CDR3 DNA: TGTGCCAGCAGCCCCCGCTGGGGCAGCGTGGGCGGAGAAGCTTTCTTT

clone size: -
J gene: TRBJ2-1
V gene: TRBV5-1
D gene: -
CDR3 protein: CASSWGVGGLAEQFF
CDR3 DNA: TGCGCCAGCAGCTGGGGGGTAGGTGGTTTGGCAGAGCAGTTCTTC

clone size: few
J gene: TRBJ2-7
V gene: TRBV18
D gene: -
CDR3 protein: CASSLEGGSSYEQYF
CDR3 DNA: TGTGCCAGCTCATTGGAGGGGGGGAGCTCCTACGAGCAGTACTTC

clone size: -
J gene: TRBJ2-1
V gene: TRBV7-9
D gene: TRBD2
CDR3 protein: CASSSSSGRAREQFF
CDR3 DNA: TGTGCCAGCAGCTCCTCTAGCGGGAGGGCCAGGGAGCAGTTCTTC

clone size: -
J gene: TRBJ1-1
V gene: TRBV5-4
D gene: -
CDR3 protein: CASAYYVSRVGHTEAFF
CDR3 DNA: TGTGCCAGCGCGTATTATGTGAGCCGAGTCGGTCACACTGAAGCTTTCTTT

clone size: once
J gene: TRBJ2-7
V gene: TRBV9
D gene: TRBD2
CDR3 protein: CASSPSEGTSGLSYEQYF
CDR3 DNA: TGTGCCAGCAGCCCCTCCGAAGGGACTAGCGGGCTGTCCTACGAGCAGTACTTC

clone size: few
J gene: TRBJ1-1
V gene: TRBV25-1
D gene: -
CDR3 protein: CASGTGHTEAFF
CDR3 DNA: TGTGCCAGCGGAACAGGCCACACTGAAGCTTTCTTT

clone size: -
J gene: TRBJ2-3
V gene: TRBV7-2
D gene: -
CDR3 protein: CASSLDGRVSSTDTQYF
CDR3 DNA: TGTGCCAGCAGCTTAGATGGCAGGGTTTCTAGCACAGATACGCAGTATTTT

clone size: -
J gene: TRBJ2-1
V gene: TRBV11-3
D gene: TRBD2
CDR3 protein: CASSLGTTGLKYNEQFF
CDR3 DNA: TGTGCCAGCAGCTTAGGTACCACGGGACTAAAATACAATGAGCAGTTCTTC

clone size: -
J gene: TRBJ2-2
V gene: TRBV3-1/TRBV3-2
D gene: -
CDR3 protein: CASSQQTTETGTGELFF
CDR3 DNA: TGTGCCAGCAGCCAGCAAACCACGGAAACAGGCACCGGGGAGCTGTTTTTT

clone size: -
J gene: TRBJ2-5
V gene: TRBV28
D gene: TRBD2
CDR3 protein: CAIGTSGMQETQYF
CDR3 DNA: TGTGCCATTGGGACTAGCGGGATGCAAGAGACCCAGTACTTC

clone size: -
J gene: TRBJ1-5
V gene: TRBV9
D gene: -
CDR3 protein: CASSPRGNQPQHF
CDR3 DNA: TGTGCCAGCAGCCCTCGAGGGAATCAGCCCCAGCATTTT

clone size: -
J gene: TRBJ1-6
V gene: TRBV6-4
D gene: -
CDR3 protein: CASSEGRGNSPLHF
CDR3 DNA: TGTGCCAGCAGTGAGGGCAGGGGTAATTCACCCCTCCACTTT

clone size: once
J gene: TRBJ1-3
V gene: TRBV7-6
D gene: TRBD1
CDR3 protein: CASSLEETGAGNTIYF
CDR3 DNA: TGTGCCAGCAGCTTAGAGGAGACAGGGGCTGGAAACACCATATATTTT

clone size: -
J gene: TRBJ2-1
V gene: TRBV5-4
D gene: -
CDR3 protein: CASGTTGRSYNEQFF
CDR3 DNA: TGTGCCTCCGGCACGACAGGTCGCTCCTACAATGAGCAGTTCTTC

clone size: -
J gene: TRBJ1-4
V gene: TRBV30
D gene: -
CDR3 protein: CAWQRGFGEKLFF
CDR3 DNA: TGTGCCTGGCAGAGAGGGTTTGGTGAAAAACTGTTTTTT

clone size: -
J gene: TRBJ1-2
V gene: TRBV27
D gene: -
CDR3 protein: CASYIRNPGHQNYGYTF
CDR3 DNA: TGTGCCAGCTATATACGAAACCCGGGACACCAAAACTATGGCTACACCTTC

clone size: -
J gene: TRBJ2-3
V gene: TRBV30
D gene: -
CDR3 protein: CAWSSRVADTQYF
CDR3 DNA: TGTGCCTGGAGTTCACGGGTGGCAGATACGCAGTATTTT

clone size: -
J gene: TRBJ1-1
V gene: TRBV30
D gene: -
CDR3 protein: CAWSVEGSTEAFF
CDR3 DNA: TGTGCCTGGAGTGTAGAGGGAAGCACTGAAGCTTTCTTT

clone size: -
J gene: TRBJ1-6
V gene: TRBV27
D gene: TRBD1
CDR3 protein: CASSFFPRGPAYNSPLHF
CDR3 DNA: TGTGCCAGCAGTTTTTTCCCGAGGGGGCCTGCCTATAATTCACCCCTCCACTTT

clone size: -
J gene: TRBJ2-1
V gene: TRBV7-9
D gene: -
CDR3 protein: CASSRRDVQGPYHGGEQFF
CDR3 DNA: TGTGCCAGCAGCCGACGGGATGTACAGGGACCATACCACGGCGGGGAGCAGTTCTTC

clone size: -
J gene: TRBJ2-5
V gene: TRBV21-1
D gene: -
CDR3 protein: CASSSQGTQETQYF
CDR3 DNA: TGTGCCAGCAGCAGCCAAGGGACACAAGAGACCCAGTACTTC

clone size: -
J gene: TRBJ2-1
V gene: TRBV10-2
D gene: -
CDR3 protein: CASSWTLNNEQFF
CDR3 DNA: TGCGCCAGCAGCTGGACACTCAACAATGAGCAGTTCTTC

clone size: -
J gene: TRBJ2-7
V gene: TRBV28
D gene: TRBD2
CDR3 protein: CASSPRTSGRFFYEQYF
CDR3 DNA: TGTGCCAGCAGTCCACGGACTAGCGGGAGATTTTTCTACGAGCAGTACTTC

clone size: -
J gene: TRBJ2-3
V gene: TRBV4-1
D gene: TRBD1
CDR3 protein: CASSQGQGSRILADTQYF
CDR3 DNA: TGCGCCAGCAGCCAAGGACAGGGCTCACGAATACTGGCAGATACGCAGTATTTT

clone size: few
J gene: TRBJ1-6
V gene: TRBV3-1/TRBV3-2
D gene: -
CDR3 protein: CASSPGVLRSPLHF
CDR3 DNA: TGTGCCAGCAGCCCCGGTGTGTTGCGTTCACCCCTCCACTTT

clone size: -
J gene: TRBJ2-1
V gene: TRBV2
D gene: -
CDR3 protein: CASSAGGRAYNEQFF
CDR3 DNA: TGTGCCAGCAGTGCAGGAGGGCGAGCCTACAATGAGCAGTTCTTC

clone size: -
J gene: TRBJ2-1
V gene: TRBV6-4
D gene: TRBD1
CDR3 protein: CASSDSGTAYNEQFF
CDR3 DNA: TGTGCCAGCAGTGACTCCGGGACAGCCTACAATGAGCAGTTCTTC

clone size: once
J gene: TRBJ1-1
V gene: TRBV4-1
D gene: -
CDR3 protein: CASSQVINGEAFF
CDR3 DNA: TGCGCCAGCAGCCAAGTTATAAACGGTGAAGCTTTCTTT

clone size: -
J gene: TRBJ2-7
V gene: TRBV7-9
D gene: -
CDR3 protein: CASRLGGASYEQYF
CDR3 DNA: TGTGCCAGCAGACTAGGGGGGGCCTCCTACGAGCAGTACTTC

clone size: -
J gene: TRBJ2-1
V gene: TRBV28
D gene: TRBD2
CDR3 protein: CASSPWTSGKNNEQFF
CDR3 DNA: TGTGCCAGCAGTCCCTGGACTAGCGGGAAGAACAATGAGCAGTTCTTC

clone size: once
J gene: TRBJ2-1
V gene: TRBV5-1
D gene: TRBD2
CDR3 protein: CASSLASSGTYNEQFF
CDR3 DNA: TGCGCCAGCAGCTTGGCGTCTAGCGGTACCTACAATGAGCAGTTCTTC

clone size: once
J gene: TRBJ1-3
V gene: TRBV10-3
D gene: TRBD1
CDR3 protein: CAISTTGSGNTIYF
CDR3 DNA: TGTGCCATCAGCACGACAGGGAGTGGAAACACCATATATTTT

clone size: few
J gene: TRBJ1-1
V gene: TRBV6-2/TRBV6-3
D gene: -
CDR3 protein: CASSKRSEAFF
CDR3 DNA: TGTGCCAGCAGTAAACGGTCTGAAGCTTTCTTT

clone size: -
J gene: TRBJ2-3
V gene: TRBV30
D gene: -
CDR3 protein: CAWSVVRVATTDTQYF
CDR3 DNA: TGTGCCTGGAGTGTAGTCAGGGTGGCTACCACAGATACGCAGTATTTT

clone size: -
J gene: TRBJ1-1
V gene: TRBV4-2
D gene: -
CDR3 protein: CASSQRQGNTEAFF
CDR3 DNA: TGTGCCAGCAGCCAACGTCAGGGGAACACTGAAGCTTTCTTT

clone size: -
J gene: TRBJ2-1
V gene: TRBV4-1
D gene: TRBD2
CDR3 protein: CASAVAGGVYEQFF
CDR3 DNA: TGCGCCAGCGCAGTAGCGGGAGGCGTATATGAGCAGTTCTTC

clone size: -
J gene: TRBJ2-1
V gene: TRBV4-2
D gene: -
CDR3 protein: CASSQESIEQFF
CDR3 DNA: TGTGCCAGCAGCCAAGAGAGCATTGAGCAGTTCTTC